These 11 T cell receptor beta chains came from one sample sequenced in a study of blood T cell repertoires in COVID-19. Clones were sequenced by immunoSEQ multiplex PCR, and TCRdb holds only the in-frame ones, with some missing. Of some 320,000 clones in the sample, 85% were seen once. The sample taken for sequencing was PBMCs or T cells enriched from blood (not recorded which). Receptor source: a woman aged 30 to 39 who had been exposed to COVID-19.

CDR3 nucleotides: TGTGCCAGCAGCTTAGTAACAGGGTGGGTCAATAATTCACCCCTCCACTTT. Translation: CASSLVTGWVNNSPLHF. The rearrangement joins TRBV7-6 to TRBJ1-6; a possible D gene is TRBD1 (6 bases). The CDR3 is made up of 17 amino acids. Trimming pared 1 base from V and 5 bases from J, leaving 15 bases between. The V gene's germline CDR1 is SGHVS and CDR2 FNYEAQ. Filled out from reference TRBV7-6 and TRBJ1-6, the complete variable domain reads GAGVSQSPRYKVTKRGQDVALRCDPISGHVSLYWYRQALGQGPEFLTYFNYEAQQDKSGLPNDRFSAERPEGSISTLTIQRTEQRDSAMYRCASSLVTGWVNNSPLHFGNGTRLTVT.

CDR3 in amino acids: CAWSVLSGGSGYTF. For the CDR3, the DNA is TGTGCCTGGAGTGTACTCTCGGGGGGAAGTGGCTACACCTTC. The chain combines TRBV30 with TRBJ1-2; D may be TRBD1 (5 bases). The V end lost 0 bases, the J end lost 7 bases, and 15 bases lay between the germline ends. In germline, CDR1 is GTSNPN, CDR2 SVGIG (reference sequence). The CDR3 has 14 residues. The entire variable domain, with the rest obtained from reference TRBV30 and TRBJ1-2, is as follows: SQTIHQWPATLVQPVGSPLSLECTVEGTSNPNLYWYRQAAGRGLQLLFYSVGIGQISSEVPQNLSASRPQDRQFILSSKKLLLSDSGFYLCAWSVLSGGSGYTFGSGTRLTVV.

The genes are TRBV29-1 and TRBJ2-1; no clear D. The germline CDR1 and CDR2 sequences are SQVTM and ANQGSEA. The length of the CDR3 is 12 residues. With 7 bases removed from V and 4 bases from J, the gap between germline ends came to 11 bases. CDR3: CSGRRSYNEQFF. Written as DNA, the CDR3 is TGCAGCGGGAGAAGAAGTTACAATGAGCAGTTCTTC.

The rearrangement uses TRBV12-3 or TRBV12-4 and TRBJ1-3, with 8 bases fitting TRBD1. The CDR3 is made up of 13 amino acids. V shed 6 bases, J shed 7 bases, and the junction held 5 bases outside the gene matches. This chain's CDR3 is CASRLNRGNTIYF. CDR3 bases: TGTGCCAGCAGGCTCAACAGGGGGAACACCATATATTTT.

The chain carries TRBV6-5 and TRBJ2-7; 7 nucleotides align to TRBD2. After removal of 11 bases from V and 1 base from J, the junction contained 11 bases not matched to a gene. Germline-derived CDR1 and CDR2 are MNHEY and SVGAGI. The CDR3 consists of 14 residues. CDR3 protein: CAATSSGSSYEQYF. The CDR3 region has the DNA TGTGCCGCCACCTCTAGCGGTTCTTCCTACGAGCAGTACTTC.

The chain carries TRBV5-1 and TRBJ2-4, with 8 bases fitting TRBD1. There are 12 residues in the CDR3. Trimming removed 7 bases from V and 7 bases from J; junction bases left unmatched: 4. CDR1 is SGHRS, CDR2 YFSETQ, per germline. The CDR3 loop reads CASADRANIQYF. The DNA for the CDR3 is TGCGCCAGCGCGGACAGGGCGAACATTCAGTACTTC.

This chain uses TRBV10-2 with TRBJ2-3, with D possibly being TRBD1 (6 bases). Trimming took off 5 bases at V and 6 bases at J, with 9 bases between the two ends. Germline V CDR1 and CDR2: WSHSY, SAAADI. The CDR3 is made up of 12 amino acids. The CDR3 region has the DNA TGCGCCAGCAGTAACAGGGATGATACGCAGTATTTT. Its protein is CASSNRDDTQYF.

The V call is TRBV28, the J call TRBJ1-5; D uncertain. The CDR3 runs to 17 residues. The V gene lost 2 bases and the J gene lost 0 bases, with 14 bases spanning the gap. The germline gives CDR1 MDHEN, CDR2 SYDVKM. For the CDR3, the DNA is TGTGCCAGCAGTTTAAGCCCAGGTTCGAATAGCAATCAGCCCCAGCATTTT. This encodes CASSLSPGSNSNQPQHF.

CDR3 DNA: TGTGCCAGCAGTTTGAAACAGCCATCACCCCTCCACTTT. It yields the protein CASSLKQPSPLHF. The chain joins TRBV28 to TRBJ1-6; no reliable D call. V dropped 3 bases and J dropped 10 bases, with 10 bases sitting between them. The length of the CDR3 is 13 residues. CDR1 is MDHEN and CDR2 is SYDVKM in the germline V gene.

The chain couples TRBV27 to TRBJ2-5; D is perhaps TRBD2 (7 bases). From germline, CDR1 is MNHEY and CDR2 SMNVEV (reference sequence). Trimming cost V 2 bases and J 2 bases, with 12 bases left between them. There are 15 residues in the CDR3. CDR3 DNA sequence: TGTGCCAGCAGTTTAGAGGCGGGGGCTCAAGAGACCCAGTACTTC. Protein product: CASSLEAGAQETQYF.

The gene calls are TRBV6-1 and TRBJ1-1; 9 bases fit TRBD1. Germline V gene lookup returns CDR1 MNHNS and CDR2 SASEGT. J lost 4 bases, V lost 0 bases, and 0 bases had no gene match. This CDR3 has 14 residues. The CDR3 protein is CASSEAGQGTEAFF. CDR3 DNA: TGTGCCAGCAGTGAAGCGGGACAGGGCACTGAAGCTTTCTTT.